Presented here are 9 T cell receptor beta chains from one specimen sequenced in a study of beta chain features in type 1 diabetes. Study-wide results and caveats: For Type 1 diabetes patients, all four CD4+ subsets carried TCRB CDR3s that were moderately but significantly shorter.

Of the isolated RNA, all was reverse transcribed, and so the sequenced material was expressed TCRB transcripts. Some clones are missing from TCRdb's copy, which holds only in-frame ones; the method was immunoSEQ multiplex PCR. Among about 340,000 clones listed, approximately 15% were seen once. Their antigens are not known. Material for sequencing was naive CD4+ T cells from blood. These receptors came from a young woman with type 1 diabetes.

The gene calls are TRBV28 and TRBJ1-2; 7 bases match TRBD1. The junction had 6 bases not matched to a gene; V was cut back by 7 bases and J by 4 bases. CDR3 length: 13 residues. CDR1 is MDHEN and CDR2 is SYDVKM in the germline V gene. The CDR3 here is CASTLQGPYGYTF. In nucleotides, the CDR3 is TGTGCCAGCACCCTACAGGGGCCCTATGGCTACACCTTC.

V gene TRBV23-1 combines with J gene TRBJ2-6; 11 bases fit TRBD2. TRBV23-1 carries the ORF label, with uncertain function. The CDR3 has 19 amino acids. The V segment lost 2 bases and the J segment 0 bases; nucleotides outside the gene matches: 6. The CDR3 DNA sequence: TGCGCCAGCAGTCAACGGGGACTAGCGGAATCCTCTGGGGCCAACGTCCTGACTTTC. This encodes CASSQRGLAESSGANVLTF.

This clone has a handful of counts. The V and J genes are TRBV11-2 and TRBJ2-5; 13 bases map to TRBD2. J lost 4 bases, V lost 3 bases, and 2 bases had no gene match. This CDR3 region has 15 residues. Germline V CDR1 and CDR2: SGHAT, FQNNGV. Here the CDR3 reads CASSFRTSGRETQYF. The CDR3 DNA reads TGTGCCAGCAGCTTTCGGACTAGCGGGAGAGAGACCCAGTACTTC. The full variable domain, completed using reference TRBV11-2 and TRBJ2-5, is EAGVAQSPRYKIIEKRQSVAFWCNPISGHATLYWYQQILGQGPKLLIQFQNNGVVDDSQLPKDRFSAERLKGVDSTLKIQPAKLEDSAVYLCASSFRTSGRETQYFGPGTRLLVL.

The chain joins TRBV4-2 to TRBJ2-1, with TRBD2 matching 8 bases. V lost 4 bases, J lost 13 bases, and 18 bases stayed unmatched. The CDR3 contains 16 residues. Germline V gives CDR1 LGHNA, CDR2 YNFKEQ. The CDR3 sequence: CASSPRREGQSFEQFF. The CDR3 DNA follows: TGTGCCAGCAGCCCCAGACGGGAGGGCCAGTCTTTCGAACAGTTCTTC.

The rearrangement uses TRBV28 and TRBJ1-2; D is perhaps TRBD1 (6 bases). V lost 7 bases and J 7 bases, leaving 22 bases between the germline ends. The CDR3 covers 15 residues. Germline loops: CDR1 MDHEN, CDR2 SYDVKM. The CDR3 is CASTQGTLRIPGYTF. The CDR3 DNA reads TGTGCCAGCACCCAGGGGACACTGCGAATCCCTGGCTACACCTTC.

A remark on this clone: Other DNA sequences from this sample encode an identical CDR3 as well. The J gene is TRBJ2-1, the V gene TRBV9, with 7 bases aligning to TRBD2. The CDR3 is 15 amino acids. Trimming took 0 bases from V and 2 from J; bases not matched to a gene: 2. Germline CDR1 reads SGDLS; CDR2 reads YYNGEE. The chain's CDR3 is CASSVAGTTYNEQFF. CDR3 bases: TGTGCCAGCAGCGTAGCGGGGACTACCTACAATGAGCAGTTCTTC.

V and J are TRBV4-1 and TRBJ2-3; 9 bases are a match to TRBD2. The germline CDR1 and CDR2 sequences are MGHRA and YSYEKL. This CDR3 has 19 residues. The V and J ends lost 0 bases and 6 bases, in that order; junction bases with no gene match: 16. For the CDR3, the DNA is TGCGCCAGCAGCCAAGATGCAGGACTAGCGCTCCCCGTCATCGATACGCAGTATTTT. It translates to CASSQDAGLALPVIDTQYF.

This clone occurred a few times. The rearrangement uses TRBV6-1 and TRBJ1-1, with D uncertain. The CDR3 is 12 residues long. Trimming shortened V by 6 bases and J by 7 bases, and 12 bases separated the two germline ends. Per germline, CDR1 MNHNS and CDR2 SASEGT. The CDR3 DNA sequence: TGTGCCAGCAGCACTAGCGGGATTGAAGCTTTCTTT. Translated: CASSTSGIEAFF.

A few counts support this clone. In DNA form, the CDR3 reads TGCGCCAGCAGCCTAGGTCAACTAGCGAGCCAAGAGACCCAGTACTTC. It specifies CASSLGQLASQETQYF. The V gene is TRBV5-1, the J gene TRBJ2-5; 7 nucleotides match TRBD2. V dropped 4 bases and J dropped 1; count of bases not matched to a gene: 10. Germline-derived CDR1 and CDR2 are SGHRS and YFSETQ. The CDR3 runs to 16 residues.